The clone carrying this T cell receptor (beta chain) was seen ten or more times. Its antigen is not identified. Researchers amplified the TCR beta CDR3 regions from RNA transcripts. HTBI primers were used for first-round RT-PCR of the TCR CDR3. Each CDR3 protein is one row after TCRdb ran MiXCR on the multiplex PCR reads. The sample shows 300,000 to 450,000 distinct CDR3 sequences, about a sixth of them seen only once. The data were taken from a study of T cells in Graves' hyperthyroidism and ophthalmopathy. Points from the study as a whole: Ophthalmopathy stood apart from stable hyperthyroidism in a 13 V-J model.

V gave up 0 bases and J gave up 3 bases, with 12 bases separating them. The germline V gene encodes CDR1 MNHEY and CDR2 SVGEGT. The CDR3 consists of 15 residues. Input material: blood. The receptor comes from a woman aged 40 to 50 with Graves' ophthalmopathy. The chain links TRBV6-2 or TRBV6-3 to TRBJ2-7; the D gene is possibly TRBD1 (5 bases). CDR3 nucleotides: TGTGCCAGCAGTTACTCTCGGCAGGGTCGCTACGAGCAGTACTTC. This gives the protein CASSYSRQGRYEQYF.